Below are 29 T cell receptor beta chains sequenced from a single sample in a study of graft-versus-host responses after intestinal transplantation. Antigens of these TCRs are unknown. Here immunoSEQ multiplex PCR was the method, and the copy in TCRdb shows in-frame clones only, minus some. The sample records about 120,000 clones, roughly 93% being singletons. The sample in question was unstimulated CD4+ T cells sorted from spleen or lymph node cells, obtained before intestinal transplant. Source of these receptors: a human donor who received an intestinal transplant.

J is TRBJ1-5 and V is TRBV18; D is perhaps TRBD1 (5 bases). The CDR3 runs to 14 residues. The germline V gene has CDR1 KGHSH and CDR2 LQKENI. V lost 2 bases and J 4 bases, leaving 9 bases between the germline ends. CDR3 amino acids: CASSPGTGNQPQHF. CDR3 nucleotide sequence: TGTGCCAGCTCACCAGGGACCGGTAATCAGCCCCAGCATTTT.

This clone was detected only once. The chain joins TRBV13 to TRBJ2-5; D gene ambiguous. The CDR3 length is 12 residues. With 3 bases removed from V and 4 bases from J, the gap between germline ends came to 6 bases. Germline V lookup: CDR1 PRHDT, CDR2 FYEKMQ (reference sequence). CDR3: CASSFMRETQYF. Here the CDR3 DNA reads TGTGCCAGCAGCTTTATGAGAGAGACCCAGTACTTC.

The V and J genes are TRBV20-1 and TRBJ2-5; D ambiguous. The assigned J gene may be wrong: the sequence end matches TRBJ2-7 better. This CDR3 is built from 10 residues. Looked up from germline, CDR1 is DFQATT and CDR2 is SNEGSKA (reference sequence). For the CDR3, the DNA is TGCAGTGCAAGGACCTACGAGCAGTACTTC. Protein product: CSARTYEQYF.

The chain employs TRBV27 and TRBJ2-2; D perhaps matches TRBD1 (6 bases). Trimming pared 5 bases from V and 3 bases from J, leaving 13 bases between. Per germline, CDR1 MNHEY and CDR2 SMNVEV (reference sequence). The CDR3 is 15 amino acids. The CDR3 DNA reads as TGTGCCAGCAGTCGACGGGACACCTACACCGGGGAGCTGTTTTTT. Residues: CASSRRDTYTGELFF.

The chain is built from TRBV30 and TRBJ1-2; tentative D call: TRBD1 (6 bases). The CDR3 is made up of 14 amino acids. Germline V gene data show CDR1 as GTSNPN and CDR2 as SVGIG (reference sequence). The V gene lost 5 bases and the J gene lost 8 bases, with 21 bases spanning the gap. The CDR3 sequence: CAWGRGRNWNGYTF. CDR3 DNA: TGTGCCTGGGGTAGGGGGAGGAATTGGAACGGCTACACCTTC.

The count of this clone is one. The chain joins TRBV6-5 to TRBJ2-1, with 13 nucleotides matching TRBD2. Germline CDR1 reads MNHEY; CDR2 reads SVGAGI. Trimming removed 4 bases from V and 6 bases from J; junction bases left unmatched: 6. This CDR3 is built from 16 residues. The CDR3 DNA reads TGTGCCAGCAGTTTTACTAGCGGGAGGGCCAGCAATGAGCAGTTCTTC. This encodes CASSFTSGRASNEQFF.

The chain links TRBV7-3 to TRBJ2-1; 7 bases match TRBD2. The CDR3 loop spans 16 amino acids. Germline assignment: CDR1 SGHTA and CDR2 FQGTGA. The J segment lost 5 bases and the V segment lost 5 bases, leaving 12 bases of the junction unmatched. The CDR3 DNA sequence: TGTGCCAGCAGCCCAAGACCGGGACTATTGCACAATGAGCAGTTCTTC. Protein product: CASSPRPGLLHNEQFF.

This clone came up a few times. The chain links TRBV2 to TRBJ2-5; D possibly corresponds to TRBD2 (6 bases). CDR1 is SNHLY and CDR2 is FYNNEI in the germline V gene. The germline V and J ends were trimmed by 3 bases and 1 base, with 15 bases remaining between them. The CDR3 length is 16 residues. DNA for the CDR3: TGTGCCAGCAGTGATGGGTTACTAGCCCCCCAAGAGACCCAGTACTTC. Its translation is CASSDGLLAPQETQYF.

The chain employs TRBV10-1 and TRBJ2-7; tentative D call: TRBD1 (6 bases). CDR3 length: 13 amino acids. Germline V gene lookup returns CDR1 WNHNN and CDR2 SYGVQD (reference sequence). V lost 2 bases and J 5 bases, leaving 10 bases between the germline ends. CDR3 amino acids: CASSEQGLHEQYF. For the CDR3, the DNA is TGCGCCAGCAGTGAGCAGGGGCTCCACGAGCAGTACTTC.

V usage is TRBV18 and J usage is TRBJ1-4, with D possibly TRBD1 on 5 matching bases. This CDR3 comprises 15 residues. Germline assignment: CDR1 KGHSH and CDR2 LQKENI. Trimming pared 3 bases from V and 5 bases from J, leaving 13 bases between. DNA of the CDR3: TGTGCCAGCTCACCGGGGCGGAAGGCGAATGAAAAACTGTTTTTT. Amino acids: CASSPGRKANEKLFF.

The chain recombines TRBV18 with TRBJ2-7, with D possibly TRBD1 on 6 matching bases. CDR1 is KGHSH, CDR2 LQKENI, per germline. CDR3 length: 14 amino acids. The V gene lost 3 bases and the J gene lost 2 bases, with 11 bases spanning the gap. The CDR3 is CASSPATGTYEQYF. CDR3 DNA: TGTGCCAGCTCACCGGCTACAGGGACCTACGAGCAGTACTTC. The variable domain in full, with the rest retrieved from reference TRBV18 and TRBJ2-7, is NAGVMQNPRHLVRRRGQEARLRCSPMKGHSHVYWYRQLPEEGLKFMVYLQKENIIDESGMPKERFSAEFPKEGPSILRIQQVVRGDSAAYFCASSPATGTYEQYFGPGTRLTVT.

The chain couples TRBV30 to TRBJ2-3; D is perhaps TRBD2 (6 bases). The V end lost 4 bases, the J end lost 9 bases, and 11 bases lay between the germline ends. Germline CDR1 and CDR2: GTSNPN and SVGIG (reference sequence). CDR3 length: 11 amino acids. The CDR3 coding sequence is TGTGCCTGGATGGGGGGATTGACGCAGTATTTT. Protein sequence: CAWMGGLTQYF.

The V and J genes are TRBV18 and TRBJ2-3, with D unclear. V was trimmed by 0 bases and J by 3 bases, leaving 7 bases between them. This CDR3 comprises 14 residues. Germline V CDR1 and CDR2: KGHSH, LQKENI. The CDR3: CASSPPPRTDTQYF. CDR3 sequence (DNA): TGTGCCAGCTCACCACCGCCACGGACAGATACGCAGTATTTT.

As DNA, the CDR3 is TGTGCCAGCAGCTTAGAAGGCCTAGGCTACACCTTC. It encodes CASSLEGLGYTF. The V gene is TRBV11-2, the J gene TRBJ1-2; D is unresolved. V shed 0 bases and J shed 8 bases, with 7 bases lying between them. The germline gives CDR1 SGHAT, CDR2 FQNNGV. There are 12 residues in the CDR3.

The V gene is TRBV18, the J gene TRBJ2-2; TRBD2 matches 12 bases. Germline V gives CDR1 KGHSH, CDR2 LQKENI. The CDR3 spans 15 residues. With V trimmed by 3 bases and J by 6 bases, 2 bases remained unmatched. CDR3 bases: TGTGCCAGCTCACCGCGGACTAGCGGGGCCGGGGAGCTGTTTTTT. It encodes CASSPRTSGAGELFF.

This clone was seen just once. The CDR3 reads CASSKVGVRQPQHF. The CDR3 DNA sequence: TGTGCCAGCAGCAAAGTTGGGGTGCGGCAGCCCCAGCATTTT. The chain links TRBV21-1 to TRBJ1-5. TRBV21-1 is noted as a pseudogene. The CDR3 is 14 amino acids.

The V and J genes are TRBV25-1 and TRBJ2-1, with no clear D. Germline values: CDR1 MGHDK, CDR2 SYGVNS. With 4 bases removed from V and 9 bases from J, the gap between germline ends came to 7 bases. This CDR3 contains 11 residues. The CDR3 nucleotides read TGTGCCAGCAGTGGTGGCGGTGAGCAGTTCTTC. Residues: CASSGGGEQFF.

The rearrangement joins TRBV5-1 to TRBJ2-7, with 7 bases fitting TRBD1. The CDR3 is 13 residues long. Germline values: CDR1 SGHRS, CDR2 YFSETQ. The V and J ends lost 3 bases and 3 bases, in that order; junction bases with no gene match: 3. CDR3 in amino acids: CASSSQGIYEQYF. CDR3 in DNA: TGCGCCAGCAGCTCACAGGGGATCTACGAGCAGTACTTC.

V usage is TRBV7-9 and J usage is TRBJ1-2; no definite D call. The CDR3 totals 11 residues. The V end was cut by 3 bases, the J end by 1 base, with 0 bases between. The germline V gene encodes CDR1 SEHNR and CDR2 FQNEAQ (reference sequence). The CDR3 loop reads CASSFNYGYTF. CDR3 nucleotide sequence: TGTGCCAGCAGCTTTAACTATGGCTACACCTTC.

The CDR3 region is CASSEPGFTYEQYF. In nucleotides, the CDR3 is TGTGCCAGCAGTGAACCCGGGTTTACTTACGAGCAGTACTTC. The V call is TRBV6-1, the J call TRBJ2-7; no firm D call. The CDR3 sequence is 14 residues long. Trimming removed 2 bases at V and 4 bases at J, with 12 bases between. CDR1 is MNHNS and CDR2 is SASEGT in the germline V gene.

With regard to this clone: The junction does not match germline at one end; this may be a read error. V usage is TRBV28 and J usage is TRBJ1-2; D remains unclear. CDR1 and CDR2 (germline): MDHEN, SYDVKM. The CDR3 loop spans 10 amino acids. The CDR3 sequence is CASSGVSHNF. The CDR3 DNA reads TGTGCCAGCAGTGGAGTAAGCCACAACTTC.

This chain links TRBV14 with TRBJ2-1, with D perhaps TRBD2 (6 bases). Trimming took off 2 bases at V and 5 bases at J, with 19 bases between the two ends. There are 17 residues in the CDR3. CDR1 and CDR2 (germline): SGHDN, FVKESK. The CDR3: CASSQNRGGRGNNEQFF. In DNA form, the CDR3 reads TGTGCCAGCAGCCAAAATCGAGGAGGGAGAGGGAACAATGAGCAGTTCTTC.

The chain joins TRBV28 to TRBJ2-1; no clear D gene. Germline values: CDR1 MDHEN, CDR2 SYDVKM. Trimming pared 8 bases from V and 0 bases from J, leaving 20 bases between. The CDR3 is 17 residues long. CDR3 nucleotides: TGTGCCAGCTCCTTCAGCCGGCTGACTCACTCCTACAATGAGCAGTTCTTC. Protein product: CASSFSRLTHSYNEQFF.

This clone appeared once. This rearrangement joins TRBV11-3 to TRBJ2-3; 7 nucleotides align to TRBD1. V dropped 5 bases and J dropped 0; count of bases not matched to a gene: 5. Germline loops: CDR1 SGHNT, CDR2 YENEEA. The CDR3 consists of 15 residues. For the CDR3, the DNA is TGTGCCAGCAGCCCGGGACAGTTAAGCACAGATACGCAGTATTTT. This gives the protein CASSPGQLSTDTQYF.

The CDR3 bases are TGTGCCAGCAGTCCTTATGGGGATAACTATGGCTACACCTTC. It is translated as CASSPYGDNYGYTF. The V gene is TRBV27, the J gene TRBJ1-2; D remains unclear. Germline V gene lookup returns CDR1 MNHEY and CDR2 SMNVEV (reference sequence). Trimming shortened V by 5 bases and J by 1 base, and 11 bases separated the two germline ends. The CDR3 is 14 residues long.

In the case of this clone: An end of the junction differs from the germline gene, which may be a read error. Other nucleotide sequences from this sample produce the same CDR3. The V gene is TRBV11-1, the J gene TRBJ1-4; D unclear. Germline lookup yields CDR1 SGHAT and CDR2 FQDESV (reference sequence). The CDR3 spans 12 residues. The CDR3: CASSSRSGKLFF. CDR3 bases: TGTGCTAGCAGCTCCCGGTCCGGTAAACTGTTTTTT.

The rearrangement uses TRBV5-1 and TRBJ2-6, with a weak D call TRBD2 (5 bases). V was pared by 2 bases and J by 0 bases, with 9 bases between. Germline V gene sequence: CDR1 SGHRS, CDR2 YFSETQ. The CDR3 is 16 amino acids. CDR3 DNA sequence: TGCGCCAGCAGCTTTAGAGGGAACTCTGGGGCCAACGTCCTGACTTTC. This translates into CASSFRGNSGANVLTF.

This rearrangement joins TRBV5-1 to TRBJ1-2; a possible D gene is TRBD1 (6 bases). CDR1 SGHRS and CDR2 YFSETQ come from the germline V gene. V lost 4 bases and J 4 bases, leaving 14 bases between the germline ends. CDR3 length: 14 amino acids. The DNA for the CDR3 is TGCGCCAGCAGCCCCACCGGGACAAGCTATGGCTACACCTTC. Its translation: CASSPTGTSYGYTF.

Written as DNA, the CDR3 is TGTGCCAGCAGCTTTCCCCCGGGATTAAAATACGAGCAGTACTTC. Residues: CASSFPPGLKYEQYF. The genes are TRBV11-2 and TRBJ2-7; perhaps TRBD2 as D (5 bases). V lost 3 bases, J lost 4 bases, and 16 bases lay in between. CDR3 length equals 15 residues. Germline CDR1 and CDR2: SGHAT and FQNNGV.